This T cell receptor (beta chain) was documented in a study of cytomegalovirus exposure and HLA in healthy donors. This clone was seen only once. Its antigen is as yet unknown. Notes on the study in general: Associated with cytomegalovirus, according to the listing, were around 160 TCR beta chains.

PCR was performed using 60 Vbeta and 13 Jbeta primers. The assay was immunoSEQ multiplex PCR, and TCRdb's table has in-frame clones only and misses some. The table lists about 150,000 clones, approximately 86% of them singletons. Per germline, CDR1 MDHEN and CDR2 SYDVKM. Trimming removed 4 bases from V and 2 bases from J; junction bases left unmatched: 6. CDR3 length: 15 amino acids. This TCR came from a young woman in good health and CMV-seronegative. J is TRBJ2-3 and V is TRBV28; TRBD2 matches 7 bases. The sequenced sample was PBMCs. The CDR3 bases are TGTGCCAGCAGTTCGGGAGGAGCGGCCACAGATACGCAGTATTTT. Translation: CASSSGGAATDTQYF.